The clone carrying this T cell receptor (beta chain) was detected only a few times. Its antigen is not identified. Cell sorting via CD45RO/CCR7/CD25/CD127/CD95/CD27 was performed to obtain CD4+ naive, central memory, regulatory and stem cell-like memory cells. In all sorted populations, purity surpassed 98%. The sample is drawn from a study of beta chain features in type 1 diabetes. With 6 bases removed from V and 4 bases from J, the gap between germline ends came to 15 bases. Germline values: CDR1 MNHEY, CDR2 SVGAGI. This CDR3 has 14 amino acids. Isolated RNA was reverse transcribed in full, so expressed TCRB transcripts were sequenced. Assay used: immunoSEQ multiplex PCR; TCRdb lists only in-frame clones, some missing. This sample has some 180,000 clones, with less than 15% found just once. Broader study findings: TCRB CDR3s from Type 1 diabetes patients were moderately but significantly shorter in all four CD4+ subsets.

The clonotype was recovered from a woman aged 18-29 years in good health. The rearrangement links TRBV6-5 to TRBJ1-2; perhaps TRBD1 as D (6 bases). The specimen sequenced was central memory CD4+ T cells from blood. The DNA for the CDR3 is TGTGCCAGCAGGCCCGGGGACACCCGCTATGGCTACACCTTC. Protein sequence: CASRPGDTRYGYTF.